There are a few counts of the clone carrying this T cell receptor (beta chain). Its antigen is as yet unknown. This CDR3 contains 16 residues. Germline lookup yields CDR1 SGHVS and CDR2 FQNEAQ. V lost 1 base to trimming and J lost 7 bases, with 20 bases between them. The primer mix had 60 Vbeta and 13 Jbeta primers. Assay: immunoSEQ multiplex PCR; the TCRdb copy retains only in-frame clones and omits some. In the table there are approximately 110,000 clones, 70% to 85% of which are singletons. The data derive from a study of cytomegalovirus exposure and HLA in healthy donors. Study results and limitations: When analyzed later, a missense DCLRE1C variant was found to be linked to TCR beta V- and J-gene trimming. In an earlier analysis, in around 590 donors, most V segments appeared productive either ~87% or ~30% of the time. In a later analysis, common viral pathogens appeared linked to several of the most significant clusters. Judged likely to be a sequencing artifact was a cluster of highly shared sequence variants.

The origin of this receptor is a human donor in good health. The chain has TRBV7-8 and TRBJ2-7; TRBD2 is a possible D gene (5 bases). Sequences were obtained from PBMCs. CDR3 nucleotides: TGTGCCAGCAGCTTAGGTCCGTTCGCCGGGAACCGGGAGCAGTACTTC. Its translation is CASSLGPFAGNREQYF.